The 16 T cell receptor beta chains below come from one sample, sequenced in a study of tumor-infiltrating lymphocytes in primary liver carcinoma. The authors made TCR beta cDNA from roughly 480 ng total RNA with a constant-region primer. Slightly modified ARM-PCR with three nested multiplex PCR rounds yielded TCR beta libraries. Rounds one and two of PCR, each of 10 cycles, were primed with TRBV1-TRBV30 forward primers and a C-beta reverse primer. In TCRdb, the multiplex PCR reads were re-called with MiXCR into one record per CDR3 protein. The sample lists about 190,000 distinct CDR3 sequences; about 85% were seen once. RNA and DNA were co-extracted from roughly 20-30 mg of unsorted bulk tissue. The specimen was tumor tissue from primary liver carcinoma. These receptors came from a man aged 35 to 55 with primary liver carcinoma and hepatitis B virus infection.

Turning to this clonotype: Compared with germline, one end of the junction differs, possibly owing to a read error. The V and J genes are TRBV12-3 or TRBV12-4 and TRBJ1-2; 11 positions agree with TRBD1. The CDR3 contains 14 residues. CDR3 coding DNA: TGTGCCAGCTTACGGACAGGGGGCTATGATGGCTATACCTTC. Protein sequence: CASLRTGGYDGYTF.

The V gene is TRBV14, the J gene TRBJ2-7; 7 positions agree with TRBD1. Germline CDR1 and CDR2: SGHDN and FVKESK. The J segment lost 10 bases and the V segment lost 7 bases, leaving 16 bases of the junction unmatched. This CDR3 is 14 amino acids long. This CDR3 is CASNHRGTGAEQYF. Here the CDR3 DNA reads TGTGCCAGCAACCATAGGGGTACAGGGGCCGAACAGTACTTC.

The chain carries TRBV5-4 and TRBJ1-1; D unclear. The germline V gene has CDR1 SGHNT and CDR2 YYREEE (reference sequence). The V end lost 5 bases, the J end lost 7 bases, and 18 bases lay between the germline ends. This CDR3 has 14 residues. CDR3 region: CASRSGYGTIEAFF. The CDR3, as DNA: TGTGCCAGCAGATCCGGGTATGGAACTATTGAAGCTTTCTTT.

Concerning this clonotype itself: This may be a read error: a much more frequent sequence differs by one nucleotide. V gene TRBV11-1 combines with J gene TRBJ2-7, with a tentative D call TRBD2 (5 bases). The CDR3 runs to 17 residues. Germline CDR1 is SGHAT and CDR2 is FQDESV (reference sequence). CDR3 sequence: CANSLGPAGENSYEQYF. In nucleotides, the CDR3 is TGTGCCAACAGCCTAGGGCCGGCGGGTGAAAACTCCTACGAGCAGTACTTC. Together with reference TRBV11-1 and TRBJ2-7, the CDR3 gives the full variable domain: EAEVAQSPRYKITEKSQAVAFWCDPISGHATLYWYRQILGQGPELLVQFQDESVVDDSQLPKDRFSAERLKGVDSTLKIQPAELGDSAMYLCANSLGPAGENSYEQYFGPGTRLTVT.

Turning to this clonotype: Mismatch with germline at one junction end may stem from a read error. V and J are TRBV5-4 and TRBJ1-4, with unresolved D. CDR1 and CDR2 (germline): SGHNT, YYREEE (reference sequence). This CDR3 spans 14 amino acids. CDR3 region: CASSPRPGIGTSGF. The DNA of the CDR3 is TGTGCCAGTAGCCCACGACCCGGGATAGGAACGTCTGGATTT. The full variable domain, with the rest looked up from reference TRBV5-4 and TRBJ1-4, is ETGVTQSPTHLIKTRGQQVTLRCSSQSGHNTVSWYQQALGQGPQFIFQYYREEENGRGNFPPRFSGLQFPNYSSELNVNALELDDSALYLCASSPRPGIGTSGFGSGTQLSVL.

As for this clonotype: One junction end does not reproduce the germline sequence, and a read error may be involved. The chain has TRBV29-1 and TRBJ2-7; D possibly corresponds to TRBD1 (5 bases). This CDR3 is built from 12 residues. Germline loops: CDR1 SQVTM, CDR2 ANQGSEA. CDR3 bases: TGCAGTGTTGTGGGGCAATCGAAGGAGCAGTACTTC. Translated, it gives CSVVGQSKEQYF.

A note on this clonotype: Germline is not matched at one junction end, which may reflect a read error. The CDR3 nucleotides read TGTGTCAGCAGCTTAGATTCGCTAGCGGCCCGGAGGGGTGGGTTCTTT. Its protein is CVSSLDSLAARRGGFF. The J gene is TRBJ2-1, the V gene TRBV11-2; 7 bases fit TRBD2. The CDR3 spans 16 residues. Germline assignment: CDR1 SGHAT and CDR2 FQNNGV.

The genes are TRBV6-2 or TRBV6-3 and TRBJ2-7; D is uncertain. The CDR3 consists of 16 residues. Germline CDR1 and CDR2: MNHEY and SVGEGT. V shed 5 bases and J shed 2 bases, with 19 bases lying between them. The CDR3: CASSSGRSRSTYEQYF. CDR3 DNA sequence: TGTGCCAGCAGTAGTGGGCGGAGCCGCAGTACCTACGAGCAGTACTTC.

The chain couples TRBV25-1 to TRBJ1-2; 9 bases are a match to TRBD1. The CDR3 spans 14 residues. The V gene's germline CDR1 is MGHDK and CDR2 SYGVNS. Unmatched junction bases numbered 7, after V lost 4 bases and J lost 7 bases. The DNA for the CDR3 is TGTGCCAGCAGTGGCGGGACAGGGTATTTTGGCTACACCTTC. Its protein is CASSGGTGYFGYTF.

The CDR3 is CASSLQAGVTIDTQYF. The CDR3 DNA is TGTGCCAGCAGCTTGCAAGCGGGAGTCACCATAGATACGCAGTATTTT. The chain employs TRBV11-2 and TRBJ2-3, with 8 positions matching TRBD2. The germline gives CDR1 SGHAT, CDR2 FQNNGV. The junction had 10 bases not matched to a gene; V was cut back by 3 bases and J by 5 bases. The CDR3 spans 16 residues.

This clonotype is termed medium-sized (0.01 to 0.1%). CDR3 bases: TGTGCCAGCAGCTTAGGAAGCAGCCTTGAAAAACTGTTTTTT. Translation: CASSLGSSLEKLFF. V gene TRBV11-2 combines with J gene TRBJ1-4, with D hard to call. The CDR3 loop spans 14 amino acids. Between the trimmed V and J ends, which lost 1 base and 7 bases, there was a span of 10 bases. CDR1 SGHAT and CDR2 FQNNGV come from the germline V gene. Complete variable domain (other parts from reference TRBV11-2 and TRBJ1-4): EAGVAQSPRYKIIEKRQSVAFWCNPISGHATLYWYQQILGQGPKLLIQFQNNGVVDDSQLPKDRFSAERLKGVDSTLKIQPAKLEDSAVYLCASSLGSSLEKLFFGSGTQLSVL.

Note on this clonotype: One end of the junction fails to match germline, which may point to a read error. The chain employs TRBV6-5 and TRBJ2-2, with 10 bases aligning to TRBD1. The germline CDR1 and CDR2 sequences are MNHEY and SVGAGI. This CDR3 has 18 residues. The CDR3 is CASRKGQGFELNTGELLF. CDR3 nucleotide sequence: TGTGCCAGCAGGAAGGGACAGGGGTTTGAGTTGAACACCGGGGAGCTGTTATTT.

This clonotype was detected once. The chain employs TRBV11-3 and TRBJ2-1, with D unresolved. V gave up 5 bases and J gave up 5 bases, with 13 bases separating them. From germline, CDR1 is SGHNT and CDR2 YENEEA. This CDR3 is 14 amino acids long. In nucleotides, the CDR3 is TGTGCCAGCAGCATAGGCGTCCTGAACAATGAGCAGTTCTTC. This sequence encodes CASSIGVLNNEQFF.

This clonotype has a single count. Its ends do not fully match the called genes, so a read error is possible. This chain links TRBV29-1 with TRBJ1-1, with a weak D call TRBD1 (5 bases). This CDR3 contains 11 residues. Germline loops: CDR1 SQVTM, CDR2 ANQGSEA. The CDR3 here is CSVDSDTEAFF. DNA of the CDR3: TGCAGCGTTGATTCGGACACTGAAGCATTCTTT.

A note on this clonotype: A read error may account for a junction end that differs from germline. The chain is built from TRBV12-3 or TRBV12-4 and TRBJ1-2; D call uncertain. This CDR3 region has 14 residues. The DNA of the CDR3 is TGTGCCAGCAGTTTATTGCAGAGGAGTTCTGGCTACACATTC. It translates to CASSLLQRSSGYTF.

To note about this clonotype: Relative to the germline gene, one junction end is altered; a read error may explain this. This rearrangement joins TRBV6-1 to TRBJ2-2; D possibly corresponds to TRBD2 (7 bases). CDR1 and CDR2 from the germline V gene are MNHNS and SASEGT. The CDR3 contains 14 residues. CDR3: CVSRGLAITGGLFF. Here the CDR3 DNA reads TGTGTCAGTAGAGGGTTAGCGATCACCGGGGGGCTGTTTTTC.